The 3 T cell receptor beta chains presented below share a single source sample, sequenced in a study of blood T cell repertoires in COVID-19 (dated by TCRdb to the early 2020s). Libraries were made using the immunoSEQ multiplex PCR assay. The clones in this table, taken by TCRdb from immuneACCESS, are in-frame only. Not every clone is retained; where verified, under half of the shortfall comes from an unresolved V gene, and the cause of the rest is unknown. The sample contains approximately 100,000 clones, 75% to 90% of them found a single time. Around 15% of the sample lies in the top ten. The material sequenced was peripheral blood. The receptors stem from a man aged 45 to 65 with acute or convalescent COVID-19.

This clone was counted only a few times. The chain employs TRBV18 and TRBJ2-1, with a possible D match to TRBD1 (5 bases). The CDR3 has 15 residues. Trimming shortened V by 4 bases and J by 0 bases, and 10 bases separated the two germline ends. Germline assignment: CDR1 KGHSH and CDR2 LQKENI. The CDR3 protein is CASSRQGTSYNEQFF. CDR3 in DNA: TGTGCCAGCTCACGTCAGGGTACCTCCTACAATGAGCAGTTCTTC. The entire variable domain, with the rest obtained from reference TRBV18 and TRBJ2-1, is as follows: NAGVMQNPRHLVRRRGQEARLRCSPMKGHSHVYWYRQLPEEGLKFMVYLQKENIIDESGMPKERFSAEFPKEGPSILRIQQVVRGDSAAYFCASSRQGTSYNEQFFGPGTRLTVL.

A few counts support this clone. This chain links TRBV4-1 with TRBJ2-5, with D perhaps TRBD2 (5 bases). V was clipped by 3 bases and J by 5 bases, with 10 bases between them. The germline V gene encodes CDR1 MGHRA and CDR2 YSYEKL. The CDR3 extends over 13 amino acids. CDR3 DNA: TGCGCCAGCAGCCATGTGACGGGGGAGACCCAGTACTTC. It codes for CASSHVTGETQYF.

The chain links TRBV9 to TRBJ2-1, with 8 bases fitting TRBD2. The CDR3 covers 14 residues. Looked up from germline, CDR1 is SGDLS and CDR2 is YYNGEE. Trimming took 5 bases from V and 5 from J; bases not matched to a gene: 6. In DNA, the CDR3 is TGTGCCAGCAGTCCGAGCGGGAGCGACAATGAGCAGTTCTTC. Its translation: CASSPSGSDNEQFF.